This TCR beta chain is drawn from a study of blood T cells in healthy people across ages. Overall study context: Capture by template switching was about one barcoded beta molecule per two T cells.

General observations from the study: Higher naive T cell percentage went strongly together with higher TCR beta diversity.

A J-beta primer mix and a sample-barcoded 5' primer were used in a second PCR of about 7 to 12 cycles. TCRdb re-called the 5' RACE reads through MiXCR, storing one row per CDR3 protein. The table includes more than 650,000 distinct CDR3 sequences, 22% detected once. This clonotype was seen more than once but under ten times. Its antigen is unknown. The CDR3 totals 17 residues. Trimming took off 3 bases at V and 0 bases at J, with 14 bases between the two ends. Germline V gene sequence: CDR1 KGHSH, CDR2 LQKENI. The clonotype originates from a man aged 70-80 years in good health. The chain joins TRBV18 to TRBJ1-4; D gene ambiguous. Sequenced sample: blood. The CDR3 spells CASSPEREITTNEKLFF. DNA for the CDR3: TGTGCCAGCTCACCTGAAAGGGAGATTACAACTAATGAAAAACTGTTTTTT.